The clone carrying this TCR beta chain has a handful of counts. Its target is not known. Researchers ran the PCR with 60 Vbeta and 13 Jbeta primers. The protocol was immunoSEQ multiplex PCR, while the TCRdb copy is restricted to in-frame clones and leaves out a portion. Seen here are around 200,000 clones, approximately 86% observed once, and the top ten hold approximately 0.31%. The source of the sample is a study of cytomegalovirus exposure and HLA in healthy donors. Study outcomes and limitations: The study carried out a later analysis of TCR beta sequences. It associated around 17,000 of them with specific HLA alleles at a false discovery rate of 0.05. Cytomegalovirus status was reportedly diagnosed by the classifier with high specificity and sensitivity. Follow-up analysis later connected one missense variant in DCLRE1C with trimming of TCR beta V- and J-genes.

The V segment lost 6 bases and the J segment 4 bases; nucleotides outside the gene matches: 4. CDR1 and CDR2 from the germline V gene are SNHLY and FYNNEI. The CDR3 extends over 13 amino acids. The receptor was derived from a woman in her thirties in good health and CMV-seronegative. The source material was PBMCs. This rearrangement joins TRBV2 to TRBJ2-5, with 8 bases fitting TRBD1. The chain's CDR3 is CASSATGVETQYF. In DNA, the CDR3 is TGTGCCAGCAGCGCGACAGGGGTAGAGACCCAGTACTTC.